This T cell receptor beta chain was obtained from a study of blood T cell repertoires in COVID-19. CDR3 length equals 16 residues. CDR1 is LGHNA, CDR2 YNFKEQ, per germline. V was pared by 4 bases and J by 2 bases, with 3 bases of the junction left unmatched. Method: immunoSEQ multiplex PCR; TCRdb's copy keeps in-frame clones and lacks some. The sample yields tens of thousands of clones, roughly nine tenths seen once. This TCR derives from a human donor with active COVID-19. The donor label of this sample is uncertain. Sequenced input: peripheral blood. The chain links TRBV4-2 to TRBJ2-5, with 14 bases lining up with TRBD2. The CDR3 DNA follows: TGTGCCAGCAGCCTTGGGACTAGCGGGGGTCAAGAGACCCAGTACTTC. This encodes CASSLGTSGGQETQYF.